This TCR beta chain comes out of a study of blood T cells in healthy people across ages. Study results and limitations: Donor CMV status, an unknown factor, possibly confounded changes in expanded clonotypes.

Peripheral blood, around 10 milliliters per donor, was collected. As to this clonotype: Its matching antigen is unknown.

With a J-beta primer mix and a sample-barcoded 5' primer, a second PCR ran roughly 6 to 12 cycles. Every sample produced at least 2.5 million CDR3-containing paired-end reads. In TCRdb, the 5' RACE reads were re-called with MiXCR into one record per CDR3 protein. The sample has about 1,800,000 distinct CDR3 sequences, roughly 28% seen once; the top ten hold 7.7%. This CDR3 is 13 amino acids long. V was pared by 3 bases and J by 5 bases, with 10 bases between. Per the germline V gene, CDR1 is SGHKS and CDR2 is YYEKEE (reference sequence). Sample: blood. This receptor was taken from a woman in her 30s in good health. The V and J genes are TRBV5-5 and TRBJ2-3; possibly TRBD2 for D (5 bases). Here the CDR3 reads CASSSTTQDTQYF. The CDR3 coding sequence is TGTGCCAGCAGCTCGACTACTCAAGATACGCAGTATTTT.